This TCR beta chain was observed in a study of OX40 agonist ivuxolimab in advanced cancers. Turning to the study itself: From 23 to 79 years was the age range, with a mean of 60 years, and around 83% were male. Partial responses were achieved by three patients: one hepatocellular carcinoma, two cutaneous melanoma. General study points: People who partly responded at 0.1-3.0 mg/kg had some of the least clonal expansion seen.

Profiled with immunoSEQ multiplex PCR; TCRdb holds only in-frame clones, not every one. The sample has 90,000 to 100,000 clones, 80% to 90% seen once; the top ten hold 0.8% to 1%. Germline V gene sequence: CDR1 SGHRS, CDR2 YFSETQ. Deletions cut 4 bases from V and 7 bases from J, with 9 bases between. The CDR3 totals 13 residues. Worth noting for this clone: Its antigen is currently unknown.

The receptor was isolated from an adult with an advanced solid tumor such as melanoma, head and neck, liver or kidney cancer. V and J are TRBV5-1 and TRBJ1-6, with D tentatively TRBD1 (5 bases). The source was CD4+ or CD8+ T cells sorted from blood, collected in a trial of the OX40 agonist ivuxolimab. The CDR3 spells CASSLWGNSPLHF. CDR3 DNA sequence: TGCGCCAGCAGCCTGTGGGGGAATTCACCCCTCCACTTT.